Following are 6 T cell receptor beta chains from one sample sequenced in a study of blood T cell repertoires in COVID-19. Only in-frame clones appear in the TCRdb table, and some are missing; sequencing was by immunoSEQ multiplex PCR. The repertoire holds 200,000 to 250,000 clones, with around nine tenths as singletons. Sequencing used peripheral blood. These receptors were obtained from a woman aged 35 to 49 who had recovered from COVID-19.

This clone was observed once. The gene calls are TRBV5-4 and TRBJ2-4, with 9 bases matching TRBD1. This CDR3 has 14 residues. V shed 3 bases and J 6 bases; nucleotides not matched to a gene: 4. Germline-derived CDR1 and CDR2 are SGHNT and YYREEE (reference sequence). The CDR3 reads CASSSGQGGNIQYF. CDR3 nucleotide sequence: TGTGCCAGCAGCTCGGGACAGGGTGGAAACATTCAGTACTTC.

V gene TRBV13 combines with J gene TRBJ2-7; 10 bases line up with TRBD1. Germline loops: CDR1 PRHDT, CDR2 FYEKMQ (reference sequence). The CDR3 is 16 residues long. V shed 3 bases and J 2 bases; nucleotides not matched to a gene: 7. Written as DNA, the CDR3 is TGTGCCAGCAGCTTCCCAACGGGACAGGGGACCTACGAGCAGTACTTC. The encoded protein is CASSFPTGQGTYEQYF.

This clone was seen many times. This sequence joins TRBV7-3 and TRBJ1-1; 11 bases line up with TRBD1. V lost 2 bases and J lost 8; bases outside the gene matches: 10. The CDR3 runs 16 residues. The germline V gene encodes CDR1 SGHTA and CDR2 FQGTGA. The CDR3 DNA reads as TGTGCCAGCAGCTTATACGGACAGGGGGCAGGTCAGGAAGCTTTCTTT. Protein: CASSLYGQGAGQEAFF.

The chain links TRBV28 to TRBJ2-1; TRBD2 agrees at 12 bases. V shed 4 bases, J shed 9 bases, and the junction held 10 bases outside the gene matches. Germline CDR1 is MDHEN and CDR2 is SYDVKM. The CDR3 is made up of 16 amino acids. CDR3: CASSYSSGRAWVEQFF. In nucleotides, the CDR3 is TGTGCCAGCAGTTATTCTAGCGGGAGGGCCTGGGTTGAGCAGTTCTTC.

The rearrangement joins TRBV9 to TRBJ2-7, with 8 bases fitting TRBD1. This CDR3 comprises 12 residues. The trim removed 5 bases at V and 5 bases at J, leaving 3 bases unmatched. CDR1 is SGDLS and CDR2 is YYNGEE in the germline V gene. The CDR3 DNA follows: TGTGCCAGCAGTGAGACAGGGGACGAGCAGTACTTC. Protein: CASSETGDEQYF.

The sample holds a few counts of this clone. This sequence joins TRBV3-1 (or the pseudogene TRBV3-2) and TRBJ1-6; maybe TRBD1 (5 bases). The CDR3 covers 15 residues. Germline CDR1 and CDR2: LGHDT and YNNKEL (reference sequence). With 3 bases removed from V and 2 bases from J, the gap between germline ends came to 8 bases. CDR3 region: CASSHGGAYNSPLHF. The CDR3 nucleotides are TGTGCCAGCAGCCACGGGGGGGCCTATAATTCACCCCTCCACTTT.